This TCR beta chain was identified in a study of shared clonotypes between healthy human individuals. Looking at the study overall: Donors had three CD4 naive, three CD4 memory, two CD8 naive and one CD8 memory plate apiece.

The germline gives CDR1 SGHAT, CDR2 FQNNGV. The V end lost 5 bases, the J end lost 10 bases, and 12 bases lay between the germline ends. This CDR3 is built from 11 residues. The assay was immunoSEQ multiplex PCR, and TCRdb's table has in-frame clones only and misses some. The table shows 2.5 million or so clones, with around nine tenths occurring only once. Donors comprised healthy HIV-negative adults lacking recent acute infections or vaccinations. The sequenced sample consisted of naive CD4+ T cells sorted from blood. As for subset: CD45RA+ positively selected. This TCR derives from a man between 18 and 29 years old in good health. This chain joins TRBV11-2 and TRBJ2-7; no clear D. The CDR3 DNA reads TGTGCCAGCAGCGCGAGTCTCCAACAGTACTTC. Protein product: CASSASLQQYF.